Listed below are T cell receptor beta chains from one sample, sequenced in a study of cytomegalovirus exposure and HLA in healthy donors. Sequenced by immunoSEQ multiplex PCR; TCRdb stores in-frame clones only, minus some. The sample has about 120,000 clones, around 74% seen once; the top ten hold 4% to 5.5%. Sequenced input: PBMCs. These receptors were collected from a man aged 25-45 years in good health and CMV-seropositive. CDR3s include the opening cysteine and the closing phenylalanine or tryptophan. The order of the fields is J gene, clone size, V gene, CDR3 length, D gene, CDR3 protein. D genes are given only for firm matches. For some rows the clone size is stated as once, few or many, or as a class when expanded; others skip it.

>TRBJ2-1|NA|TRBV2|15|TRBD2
CASTPATSGALGQFF
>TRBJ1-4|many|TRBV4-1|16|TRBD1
CASSQPHRGRNEKLFF
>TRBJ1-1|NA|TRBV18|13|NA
CASSTQGNTEAFF
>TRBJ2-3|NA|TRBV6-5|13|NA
CASGAAFTDTQYF
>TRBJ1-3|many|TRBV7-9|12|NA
CASSSSRNTIYF
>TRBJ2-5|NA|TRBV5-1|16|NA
CASSSARQGLQETQYF
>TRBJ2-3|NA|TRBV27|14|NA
CASSLQGRADTQYF
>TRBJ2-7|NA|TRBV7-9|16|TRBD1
CSSSLVGGTGFYEQYF
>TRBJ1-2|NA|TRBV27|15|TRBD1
CASSFAGDRVYGYTF
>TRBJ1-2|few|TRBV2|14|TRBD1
CASRIPDRGDGYTF
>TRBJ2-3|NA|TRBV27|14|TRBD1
CASRGQGAGDTQYF
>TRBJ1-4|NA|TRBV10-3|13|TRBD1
CATADRGNEKLFF
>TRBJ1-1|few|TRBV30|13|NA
CAWSMPGDGEAFF
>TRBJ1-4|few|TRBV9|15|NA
CASSVEGTENEKLFF
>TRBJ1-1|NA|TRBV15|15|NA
CATSVLGASDTEAFF
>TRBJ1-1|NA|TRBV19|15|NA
CASSIDLSGWTEALF
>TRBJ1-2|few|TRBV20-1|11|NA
CSARPDYGYTF
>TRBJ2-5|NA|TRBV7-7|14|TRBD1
CASSPGQVQETQYF
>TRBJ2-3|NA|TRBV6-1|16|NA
CASSEEGQGPPDTQYF
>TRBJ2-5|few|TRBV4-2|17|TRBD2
CASSQGGLAGGGETQYF
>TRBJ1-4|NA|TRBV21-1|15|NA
CASSERGVYDEKLFF
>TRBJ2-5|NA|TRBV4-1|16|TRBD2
CASSQEGAGRGETQYF
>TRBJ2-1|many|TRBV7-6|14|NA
CASSLTTSYNEQFF
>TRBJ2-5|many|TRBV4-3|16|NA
CASSQERRDGGETQYF
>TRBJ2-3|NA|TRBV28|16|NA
CASSLGGAASTDTQYF
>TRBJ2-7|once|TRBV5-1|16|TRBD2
CASSLPGSGGAAEQYF
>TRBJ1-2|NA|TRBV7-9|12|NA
CSSSLEYSGYTF
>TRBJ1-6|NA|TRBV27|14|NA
CASSLDSRGTTPTF
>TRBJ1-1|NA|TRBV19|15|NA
CASSREQDVDTEAFF
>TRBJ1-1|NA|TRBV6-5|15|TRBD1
CASSSQGGRSNEASF
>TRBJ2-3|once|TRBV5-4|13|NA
CASSLAATDTQYF
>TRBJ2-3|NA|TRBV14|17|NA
CASSPLGLSTSTDTQYF
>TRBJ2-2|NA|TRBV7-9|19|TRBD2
CASSSQLAGYSSNTGELFF
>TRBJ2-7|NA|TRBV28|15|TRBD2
CASSRSGGKGYEQYF
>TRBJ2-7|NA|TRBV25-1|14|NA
CASSAQGTSYEQYF
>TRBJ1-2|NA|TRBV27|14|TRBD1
CASSLGQGGGGYTF
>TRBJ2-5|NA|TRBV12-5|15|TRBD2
CASGSIAGGPETQYF
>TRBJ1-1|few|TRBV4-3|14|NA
CASSSLEGRTEAFF
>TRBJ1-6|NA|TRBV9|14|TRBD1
CASSRTGPNSPLHF
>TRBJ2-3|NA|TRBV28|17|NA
CASSPRRDSSGADTQYF